One and the same sample provided the 3 T cell receptor beta chains below, sequenced in a study of T cells after yellow fever vaccination. TCRdb re-analysed the 5' RACE reads in MiXCR, keeping a single row per CDR3 protein. The sample contains about 300,000 distinct CDR3 sequences, around 8.6% of which appear only once. The sequenced sample was CD4+ T cells sorted from PBMCs, obtained 5 days after the yellow fever booster vaccination. Receptor source: a young man who received the YFV17D yellow fever vaccine.

This clonotype was seen once. The chain combines TRBV28 with TRBJ2-5, with TRBD2 identical over 7 bases. From germline, CDR1 is MDHEN and CDR2 SYDVKM. The J segment lost 5 bases and the V segment lost 11 bases, leaving 17 bases of the junction unmatched. This CDR3 contains 15 residues. The CDR3 is CAAREWGTGGETQYF. CDR3 DNA sequence: TGTGCCGCCCGAGAGTGGGGCACCGGGGGGGAGACCCAGTACTTC.

This clonotype was counted at least ten times. The rearrangement uses TRBV29-1 and TRBJ2-2, with 9 bases matching TRBD2. Germline-derived CDR1 and CDR2 are SQVTM and ANQGSEA. The CDR3 contains 15 residues. Losses at the gene ends were 6 bases for V and 6 bases for J; bases not matched to a gene: 11. The CDR3 region is CSVAALGLAPGELFF. Written as DNA, the CDR3 is TGCAGCGTAGCGGCCTTGGGACTAGCTCCCGGGGAGCTGTTTTTT.

This clonotype showed up just a few times. The genes are TRBV7-9 and TRBJ1-5; no definite D call. This CDR3 region has 13 residues. Germline V gene sequence: CDR1 SEHNR, CDR2 FQNEAQ (reference sequence). V shed 0 bases and J shed 6 bases, with 6 bases lying between them. Here the CDR3 reads CASSLASGQPQHF. Written as DNA, the CDR3 is TGTGCCAGCAGCTTAGCGTCGGGTCAGCCCCAGCATTTT.